Within the sample, the clone carrying this T cell receptor beta chain is large. Its antigen is not identified. This CDR3 is built from 14 residues. The V end was cut by 1 base, the J end by 3 bases, with 7 bases between. The germline V gene has CDR1 LNHNV and CDR2 YYDKDF (reference sequence). The repertoire was sequenced with immunoSEQ multiplex PCR; TCRdb's copy has only in-frame clones and lacks some. The sample lists 700 or so clones, roughly 23% occurring once. This sample stems from a study of T cells in localized non-small cell lung cancer. Findings and caveats of the study: When the top 100 tumor clones were examined, a median around 61 of them also appeared in the adjacent lung, which was paired and uninvolved.

J is TRBJ2-1 and V is TRBV15; unclear D gene. The sequence came from a woman aged 35 to 70 with stage II squamous cell lung carcinoma. This material consisted of normal lung tissue next to the tumor, taken before any cancer treatment. CDR3 bases: TGTGCCACCAGCAGAGCGAGATACTACAATGAGCAGTTCTTC. This translates into CATSRARYYNEQFF.